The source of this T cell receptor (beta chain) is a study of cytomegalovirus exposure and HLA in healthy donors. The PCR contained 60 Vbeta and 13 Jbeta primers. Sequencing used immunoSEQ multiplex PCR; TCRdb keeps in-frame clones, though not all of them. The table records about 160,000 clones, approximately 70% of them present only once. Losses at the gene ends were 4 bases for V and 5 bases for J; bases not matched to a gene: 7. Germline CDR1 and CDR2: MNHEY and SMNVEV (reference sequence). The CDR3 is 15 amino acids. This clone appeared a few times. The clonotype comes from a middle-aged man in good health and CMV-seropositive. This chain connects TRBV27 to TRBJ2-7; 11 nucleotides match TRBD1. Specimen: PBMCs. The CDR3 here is CASSYLGQGGHEQYF. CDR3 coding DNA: TGTGCCAGCAGTTACTTGGGACAGGGGGGACACGAGCAGTACTTC.